Listed below are T cell receptor beta chains from one sample, sequenced in a study of cytomegalovirus exposure and HLA in healthy donors. Some clones are missing from TCRdb's copy, which holds only in-frame ones; the method was immunoSEQ multiplex PCR. The profile covers about 140,000 clones, with about 80% appearing a single time and 2% to 2.5% taken by the ten largest. Sequenced input: PBMCs. The receptors here all came from a man younger than 45 in good health and CMV-seronegative. The CDR3 runs from the conserved cysteine through the conserved F or W. A D gene is named only where the DNA matches it firmly. Not every row has a clone size; where given, it reads once, few, many or a size class.

J,D,V,size,DNA,CDR3
TRBJ1-1,.,TRBV6-6,.,TGTGCCAGCCAACCCTATGACAGGCTGAACACTGAAGCTTTCTTT,CASQPYDRLNTEAFF
TRBJ1-5,.,TRBV30,.,TGTGCCTGGAGTGTGGGCCCGTCGGGCAATCAGCCCCAGCATTTT,CAWSVGPSGNQPQHF
TRBJ2-7,.,TRBV6-1,.,TGTGCCAGCAGTTTTGGGAGTAAGAGGGAGCAGTACTTC,CASSFGSKREQYF
TRBJ1-5,.,TRBV28,.,TGTGCCAGCAGGCCTAGCCTGGGATCCAATCAGCCCCAGCATTTT,CASRPSLGSNQPQHF
TRBJ1-3,TRBD1,TRBV18,.,TGTGCCAGCTCACCCCTGGACAGGGGCCGGCCTGGAAACACCATATATTTT,CASSPLDRGRPGNTIYF
TRBJ2-7,.,TRBV6-5,.,TGTGCCAGCAGCGCAAGCGCCTACGAGCAGTACTTC,CASSASAYEQYF
TRBJ2-3,TRBD2,TRBV18,.,TGTGCCAGCTCCCCGGAGGAAGGACTAGCCCAGTATTTT,CASSPEEGLAQYF
TRBJ1-5,.,TRBV5-4,.,TGTGCCAGCAGCTTTTTCGCGGATAGCAATCAGCCCCAGCATTTT,CASSFFADSNQPQHF
TRBJ2-5,TRBD2,TRBV14,few,TGTGCCAGCAGCCAAGTGGGACTAGGGAAAGAGACCCAGTACTTC,CASSQVGLGKETQYF
TRBJ1-5,.,TRBV6-5,.,TGTGCCAGCAGTGCTCGAGTTAGTTTCAATCAGCCCCAGCATTTT,CASSARVSFNQPQHF
TRBJ2-6,.,TRBV5-6,.,TGTGCCAGCAGCTTAACAGGGTCTGGGGCCAACGTCCTGACTTTC,CASSLTGSGANVLTF
TRBJ2-3,TRBD2,TRBV7-8,.,TGTGCCAGCAGCTCGCTGGGGGGGGATACGCAGTATTTT,CASSSLGGDTQYF
TRBJ2-3,TRBD2,TRBV2,.,TGTGCCAGCAGTGAAATAAGCGGGAGAGGGGCGCAGTATTTT,CASSEISGRGAQYF
TRBJ2-5,.,TRBV29-1,.,TGCAGCGGAGGACGGACTCAAGAGACCCAGTACTTC,CSGGRTQETQYF
TRBJ1-2,.,TRBV2,once,TGTGCCAGCAGTGACCAGGGATATGGGTATGGCTACACCTTC,CASSDQGYGYGYTF
TRBJ1-4,.,TRBV13,.,TGTGCCAGCAGCTTAGGACTCCCGGCTAATGAAAAACTGTTTTTT,CASSLGLPANEKLFF
TRBJ2-3,.,TRBV14,.,TGTGCCAGCAGCCAAGCGGGTACGCAGTATTTT,CASSQAGTQYF
TRBJ2-6,TRBD2,TRBV29-1,.,TGCAGCGTTGTTATGGCGGGAGGATTGTTGGCCAACGTCCTGACTTTC,CSVVMAGGLLANVLTF
TRBJ2-1,.,TRBV5-6,.,TGTGCCAGCAGCTTGGGTGACTACGGTGGCAGCGAGCAGTTCTTC,CASSLGDYGGSEQFF
TRBJ2-7,TRBD2,TRBV19,.,TGTGCCAGTAGTATTTCTAGCGGGAGTTCCGGGCACGAGCAGTACTTC,CASSISSGSSGHEQYF
TRBJ1-5,.,TRBV4-3,few,TGCGCCAGCAGCCAAGAGGCAGGGCGTAATCAGCCCCAGCATTTT,CASSQEAGRNQPQHF
TRBJ2-7,TRBD2,TRBV10-3,.,TGTGCCATCAGCGGACTAGCTTCCGAGCAGTACTTC,CAISGLASEQYF